This passage covers 14 T cell receptor beta chains from one sample sequenced in a study of blood T cell repertoires in COVID-19. Using immunoSEQ multiplex PCR, the repertoire was profiled, and TCRdb retains in-frame clones only, with some absent. The sample yields about 290,000 clones, 86% seen once. The source material was peripheral blood. The receptors were gathered from a young woman with active or convalescent COVID-19.

This chain connects TRBV14 to TRBJ2-1, with 7 bases aligning to TRBD2. V dropped 1 base and J dropped 9; count of bases not matched to a gene: 15. Germline CDR1 and CDR2: SGHDN and FVKESK. This CDR3 comprises 17 residues. CDR3 nucleotide sequence: TGTGCCAGCAGCCAAGTTGTAACGACTAGCAGCGGCGGTGAGCAGTTCTTC. Its translation: CASSQVVTTSSGGEQFF.

CDR3 in DNA: TGTGCCAGCAGCTTGTCCCAGACAGATACGCAGTATTTT. This encodes CASSLSQTDTQYF. The chain has TRBV5-4 and TRBJ2-3; no clear D. Germline V gene sequence: CDR1 SGHNT, CDR2 YYREEE (reference sequence). The V gene lost 1 base and the J gene lost 3 bases, with 6 bases spanning the gap. This CDR3 has 13 amino acids.

V gene TRBV27 combines with J gene TRBJ1-2; 8 positions match TRBD1. The CDR3 has 13 residues. V gave up 5 bases and J gave up 8 bases; unmatched junction bases: 7. Per germline, CDR1 MNHEY and CDR2 SMNVEV (reference sequence). The CDR3 is CASSPRTGKGYTF. CDR3 DNA: TGTGCCAGCAGTCCTAGGACAGGGAAGGGCTACACCTTC.

The chain couples TRBV7-3 to TRBJ2-2; possibly TRBD2 for D (5 bases). This CDR3 region has 14 residues. V was shortened by 5 bases and J by 2 bases, with 9 bases between the two germline ends. Germline V gives CDR1 SGHTA, CDR2 FQGTGA. The CDR3 protein is CASSPGLNTGELFF. The CDR3 DNA is TGTGCCAGCAGCCCAGGACTCAACACCGGGGAGCTGTTTTTT. Using reference TRBV7-3 and TRBJ2-2 for the parts outside the CDR3, the full variable domain is GAGVSQTPSNKVTEKGKYVELRCDPISGHTALYWYRQSLGQGPEFLIYFQGTGAADDSGLPNDRFFAVRPEGSVSTLKIQRTERGDSAVYLCASSPGLNTGELFFGEGSRLTVL.

The chain uses TRBV6-2 or TRBV6-3 and TRBJ1-5, with 8 bases identical to TRBD1. Germline CDR1 MNHEY, CDR2 SVGEGT. The CDR3 consists of 16 residues. V gave up 2 bases and J gave up 4 bases; unmatched junction bases: 7. This chain's CDR3 is CASSYPPDRVNQPQHF. Written as DNA, the CDR3 is TGTGCCAGCAGTTACCCCCCGGACAGGGTAAATCAGCCCCAGCATTTT.

The chain couples TRBV30 to TRBJ1-2, with 11 bases aligning to TRBD1. CDR3 length equals 13 residues. Germline CDR1 reads GTSNPN; CDR2 reads SVGIG (reference sequence). J lost 8 bases, V lost 1 base, and 3 bases had no gene match. In DNA form, the CDR3 reads TGTGCCTGGAGTGGGGGACAGGGGGACGGCTACACCTTC. Its protein product is CAWSGGQGDGYTF. Filled out from reference TRBV30 and TRBJ1-2, the complete variable domain reads SQTIHQWPATLVQPVGSPLSLECTVEGTSNPNLYWYRQAAGRGLQLLFYSVGIGQISSEVPQNLSASRPQDRQFILSSKKLLLSDSGFYLCAWSGGQGDGYTFGSGTRLTVV.

With regard to this clone: Because the CDR3 is missing its conserved closing phenylalanine or tryptophan, this is likely a read error. The rearrangement links TRBV6-2 or TRBV6-3 to TRBJ2-6; 9 bases are shared with TRBD2. Germline V CDR1 and CDR2: MNHEY, SVGEGT. The CDR3 length is 16 residues. The CDR3 loop reads CATSFRGGAGANVLTC. DNA of the CDR3: TGTGCCACCAGTTTTCGCGGGGGGGCCGGGGCCAACGTCCTGACTTGC.

The V gene is TRBV28, the J gene TRBJ2-3; 9 positions agree with TRBD2. Trimming at V came to 10 bases and at J to 3 bases, leaving 14 bases not matched to a gene. This CDR3 region has 16 residues. Germline assignment: CDR1 MDHEN and CDR2 SYDVKM. CDR3 DNA: TGTGCCACCAAGGGAATTAGCGGGGGAGGAACAGATACGCAGTATTTT. Protein product: CATKGISGGGTDTQYF. Looking up the rest from reference TRBV28 and TRBJ2-3 gives the full variable domain: DVKVTQSSRYLVKRTGEKVFLECVQDMDHENMFWYRQDPGLGLRLIYFSYDVKMKEKGDIPEGYSVSREKKERFSLILESASTNQTSMYLCATKGISGGGTDTQYFGPGTRLTVL.

The chain employs TRBV5-6 and TRBJ2-4; D call uncertain. V was pared by 0 bases and J by 9 bases, with 7 bases between. The CDR3 is made up of 12 amino acids. Germline CDR1 and CDR2: SGHDT and YYEEEE. The CDR3 loop reads CASSLGGVIQYF. The CDR3 nucleotides are TGTGCCAGCAGCTTGGGAGGAGTCATTCAGTACTTC.

The rearrangement uses TRBV3-1 (or the pseudogene TRBV3-2) and TRBJ1-1; no firm D call. V was cut by 0 bases and J by 8 bases, with 13 bases left in between. Germline loops: CDR1 LGHDT, CDR2 YNNKEL (reference sequence). The length of the CDR3 is 14 residues. The CDR3 sequence is CASSQDREVLEAFF. CDR3 DNA: TGTGCCAGCAGCCAAGATCGGGAGGTATTGGAAGCTTTCTTT.

The rearrangement links TRBV10-3 to TRBJ1-1, with 7 positions matching TRBD1. Unmatched junction bases numbered 8, after V lost 4 bases and J lost 0 bases. From germline, CDR1 is ENHRY and CDR2 SYGVKD. The CDR3 runs to 16 residues. CDR3 DNA sequence: TGTGCCATCAGTGTTATGGCAGGGGGAATGAACACTGAAGCTTTCTTT. It specifies CAISVMAGGMNTEAFF.

The gene calls are TRBV30 and TRBJ1-3; unclear D gene. V was pared by 8 bases and J by 2 bases, with 7 bases between. The CDR3 consists of 11 residues. Germline CDR1 and CDR2: GTSNPN and SVGIG (reference sequence). The CDR3 is CARVTGNTIYF. The CDR3 bases are TGTGCCCGGGTTACTGGAAACACCATATATTTT.

This CDR3 reads CASSLIRNYGYTF. CDR3 nucleotides: TGTGCCAGCAGTTTAATCCGGAACTATGGCTACACCTTC. This rearrangement joins TRBV12-3 or TRBV12-4 to TRBJ1-2; D gene ambiguous. The CDR3 runs 13 residues. Between the trimmed V and J ends, which lost 2 bases and 2 bases, there was a span of 6 bases.

This chain uses TRBV2 with TRBJ2-7; 10 positions match TRBD1. The V and J ends lost 3 bases and 2 bases, in that order; junction bases with no gene match: 4. The CDR3 covers 15 residues. The V gene's germline CDR1 is SNHLY and CDR2 FYNNEI. Written as DNA, the CDR3 is TGTGCCAGCAGTGACCCGGGACAGGGGCCCTACGAGCAGTACTTC. Protein product: CASSDPGQGPYEQYF.